One sample yielded the 15 T cell receptor beta chains listed below, sequenced in a study of blood T cell repertoires in COVID-19. The assay was immunoSEQ multiplex PCR, and TCRdb's table has in-frame clones only and misses some. The sample gives more than 300,000 clones, around 87% of which show up once; more than 9% is in the top ten. Sequencing used peripheral blood. These receptor sequences come from a woman aged 30 to 39 with COVID-19, enrolled during active disease.

The chain is built from TRBV1 and TRBJ2-7; whether TRBD1, the table's D call, matches the DNA was not checked. TRBV1 is noted as a pseudogene. CDR3 length: 14 residues. CDR3 protein: CTSSQDHRAPEQYF. The CDR3 region has the DNA TGCACCAGCAGCCAAGATCACAGGGCTCCCGAGCAGTACTTC.

This chain connects TRBV2 to TRBJ2-2; 13 positions match TRBD2. The CDR3 totals 17 residues. V lost 6 bases and J lost 5; bases outside the gene matches: 9. Germline CDR1 is SNHLY and CDR2 is FYNNEI. The CDR3: CASSGASTSGRTGELFF. The CDR3 nucleotides read TGTGCCAGCAGCGGGGCGTCGACTAGCGGGAGGACCGGGGAGCTGTTTTTT.

The chain employs TRBV24-1 and TRBJ2-7, with 8 bases identical to TRBD1. The CDR3 contains 15 residues. Germline CDR1 reads KGHDR; CDR2 reads SFDVKD. V lost 3 bases to trimming and J lost 5 bases; unmatched junction nucleotides: 8. The DNA of the CDR3 is TGTGCCACCAGTGATACCTCGGGACAGGAAAACGAGCAGTACTTC. It encodes CATSDTSGQENEQYF.

J is TRBJ1-5 and V is TRBV29-1; weak D call: TRBD1 (6 bases). Germline CDR1 and CDR2: SQVTM and ANQGSEA. This CDR3 contains 13 residues. The germline V and J ends were trimmed by 6 bases and 7 bases, with 16 bases remaining between them. The CDR3 reads CSVGRGIGQPQHF. Here the CDR3 DNA reads TGCAGCGTAGGCAGGGGCATAGGGCAGCCCCAGCATTTT.

To note about this clone: This same CDR3 is encoded by further DNA sequences in the sample. The V and J genes are TRBV12-3 or TRBV12-4 and TRBJ2-7; D unclear. CDR3 length: 12 amino acids. V gave up 2 bases and J gave up 2 bases, with 4 bases separating them. The CDR3 is CASSLSTYEQYF. In nucleotides, the CDR3 is TGTGCCAGCAGTTTATCCACCTACGAGCAGTACTTC.

This clone came up once. This sequence joins TRBV7-8 and TRBJ2-1, with D perhaps TRBD1 (6 bases). The V end lost 5 bases, the J end lost 10 bases, and 27 bases lay between the germline ends. CDR1 SGHVS and CDR2 FQNEAQ come from the germline V gene. The CDR3 has 17 residues. CDR3 DNA: TGTGCCAGCAGCCTTTCACATGGGGGACACCACCCGATGGAGCAGTTCTTC. Translating gives CASSLSHGGHHPMEQFF.

This chain connects TRBV7-2 to TRBJ2-1; 7 positions agree with TRBD2. CDR1 and CDR2 (germline): SGHTA, FQGNSA. J lost 10 bases, V lost 5 bases, and 14 bases had no gene match. The CDR3 length is 15 residues. The CDR3 DNA sequence: TGTGCCAGCAGCCTGAATAGGCGGGAGAGGCGGGAGCAGTTCTTC. Its protein is CASSLNRRERREQFF.

The sample holds one count of this clone. This sequence joins TRBV7-9 and TRBJ2-1; possibly TRBD2 for D (5 bases). CDR3 length: 12 residues. With 5 bases removed from V and 13 bases from J, the gap between germline ends came to 15 bases. Per the germline V gene, CDR1 is SEHNR and CDR2 is FQNEAQ (reference sequence). The chain's CDR3 is CASSTEDFLQFF. CDR3 sequence (DNA): TGTGCCAGCAGCACAGAGGACTTCCTCCAGTTCTTC.

This chain joins TRBV19 and TRBJ2-1, with TRBD2 matching 7 bases. V lost 5 bases, J lost 9 bases, and 7 bases stayed unmatched. CDR3 length: 13 amino acids. Looked up from germline, CDR1 is LNHDA and CDR2 is SQIVND (reference sequence). The CDR3: CASSSATGGEQFF. In nucleotides, the CDR3 is TGTGCCAGTAGTTCGGCCACGGGGGGTGAGCAGTTCTTC.

The chain couples TRBV27 to TRBJ2-5, with 9 positions matching TRBD2. The CDR3 runs to 17 residues. Germline CDR1 and CDR2: MNHEY and SMNVEV (reference sequence). With 7 bases clipped from V and 4 bases from J, the junction kept 16 bases outside the gene matches. CDR3 in amino acids: CASTTPFLAGVRETQYF. CDR3 bases: TGTGCCAGCACCACCCCTTTTTTAGCGGGGGTGAGAGAGACCCAGTACTTC.

In DNA, the CDR3 is TGTGCCAGCAGTGCTAGCGGGAGGGCCTGGGAGACCCAGTACTTC. Protein: CASSASGRAWETQYF. This chain connects TRBV2 to TRBJ2-5; 12 bases map to TRBD2. CDR3 length equals 15 residues. The J segment lost 5 bases and the V segment lost 4 bases, leaving 5 bases of the junction unmatched. Per germline, CDR1 SNHLY and CDR2 FYNNEI.

This clone was found a few times. The chain joins TRBV28 to TRBJ2-2, with TRBD1 identical over 8 bases. This CDR3 region has 15 residues. Trimming at V came to 5 bases and at J to 6 bases, leaving 8 bases not matched to a gene. CDR1 and CDR2 (germline): MDHEN, SYDVKM. CDR3 residues: CASSPSDRAAGELFF. For the CDR3, the DNA is TGTGCCAGCAGTCCTTCGGACAGGGCCGCCGGGGAGCTGTTTTTT.

The chain links TRBV7-2 to TRBJ2-3, with 7 bases aligning to TRBD2. CDR3 length equals 17 residues. In germline, CDR1 is SGHTA, CDR2 FQGNSA. After removal of 1 base from V and 0 bases from J, the junction contained 7 bases not matched to a gene. The CDR3 nucleotides are TGTGCCAGCAGCTTAGGGTCAGCGGGGATTAGCACAGATACGCAGTATTTT. As protein: CASSLGSAGISTDTQYF.

This chain links TRBV5-1 with TRBJ2-1; 11 bases align to TRBD1. Germline CDR1 reads SGHRS; CDR2 reads YFSETQ. V trimming: 8 bases; J trimming: 5 bases; junction bases outside the gene matches: 6. CDR3 size: 14 residues. CDR3 coding DNA: TGCGCCAGTAATTGGGACAGGGGGGACAATGAGCAGTTCTTC. Translation gives CASNWDRGDNEQFF. The full variable domain, completed using reference TRBV5-1 and TRBJ2-1, is KAGVTQTPRYLIKTRGQQVTLSCSPISGHRSVSWYQQTPGQGLQFLFEYFSETQRNKGNFPGRFSGRQFSNSRSEMNVSTLELGDSALYLCASNWDRGDNEQFFGPGTRLTVL.

Points on this clone: Other DNA sequences in the sample encode the same CDR3. This rearrangement joins TRBV28 to TRBJ2-7, with 8 bases fitting TRBD1. The V gene end was trimmed by 5 bases and the J gene end by 4 bases; junction bases not matched to a gene: 7. The CDR3 is 14 amino acids. Looked up from germline, CDR1 is MDHEN and CDR2 is SYDVKM. The chain's CDR3 is CASSPGQGGYEQYF. DNA of the CDR3: TGTGCCAGCAGTCCTGGACAGGGTGGATACGAGCAGTACTTC.